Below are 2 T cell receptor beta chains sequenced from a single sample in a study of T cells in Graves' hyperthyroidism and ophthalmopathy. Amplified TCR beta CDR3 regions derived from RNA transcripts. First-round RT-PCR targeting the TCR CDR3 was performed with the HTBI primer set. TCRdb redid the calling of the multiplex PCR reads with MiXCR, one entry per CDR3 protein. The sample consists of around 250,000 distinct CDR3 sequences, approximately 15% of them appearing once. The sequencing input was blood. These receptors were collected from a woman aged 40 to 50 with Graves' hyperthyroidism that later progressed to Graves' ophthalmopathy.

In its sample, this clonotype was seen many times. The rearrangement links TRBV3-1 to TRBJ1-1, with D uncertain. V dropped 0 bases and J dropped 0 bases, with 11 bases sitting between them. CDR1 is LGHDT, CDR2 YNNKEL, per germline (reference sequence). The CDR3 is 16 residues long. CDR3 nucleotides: TGTGCCAGCAGCCAAGAAAGGGTACAGCTGAACACTGAAGCTTTCTTT. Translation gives CASSQERVQLNTEAFF.

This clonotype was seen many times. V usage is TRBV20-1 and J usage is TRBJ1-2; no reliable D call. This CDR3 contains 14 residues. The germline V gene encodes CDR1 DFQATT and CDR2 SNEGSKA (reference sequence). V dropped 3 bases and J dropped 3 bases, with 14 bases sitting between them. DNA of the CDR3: TGCAGTGCTAGGTCAGAACGGGAGCACTATGGCTACACCTTC. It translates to CSARSEREHYGYTF.